This T cell receptor beta chain was obtained from a study of radiotherapy plus CTLA-4 blockade in lung cancer. Study findings and constraints: In blood, tumor-derived TCR clones expanded after radiotherapy plus ipilimumab.

For this clone: No antigen is known for it.

This table comes from immunoSEQ multiplex PCR, and its TCRdb copy is limited to in-frame clones, with some not included. The sample lists roughly 50,000 clones, around 77% occurring once. This sequence was found in a human donor with non-small cell lung cancer who had stable disease on radiotherapy plus ipilimumab. The sample in question was peripheral blood, obtained from a patient treated with radiotherapy plus ipilimumab.

CDR3 sequence reads: CASRTDREGGYTF. Here the CDR3 DNA reads TGTGCCAGCAGGACCGACAGGGAGGGTGGCTACACCTTC. This chain connects TRBV6-6 to TRBJ1-2, with 7 bases aligning to TRBD1. After removal of 6 bases from V and 7 bases from J, the junction contained 8 bases not matched to a gene. CDR1 and CDR2 from the germline V gene are MNHNY and SVGAGI (reference sequence). The CDR3 covers 13 residues.